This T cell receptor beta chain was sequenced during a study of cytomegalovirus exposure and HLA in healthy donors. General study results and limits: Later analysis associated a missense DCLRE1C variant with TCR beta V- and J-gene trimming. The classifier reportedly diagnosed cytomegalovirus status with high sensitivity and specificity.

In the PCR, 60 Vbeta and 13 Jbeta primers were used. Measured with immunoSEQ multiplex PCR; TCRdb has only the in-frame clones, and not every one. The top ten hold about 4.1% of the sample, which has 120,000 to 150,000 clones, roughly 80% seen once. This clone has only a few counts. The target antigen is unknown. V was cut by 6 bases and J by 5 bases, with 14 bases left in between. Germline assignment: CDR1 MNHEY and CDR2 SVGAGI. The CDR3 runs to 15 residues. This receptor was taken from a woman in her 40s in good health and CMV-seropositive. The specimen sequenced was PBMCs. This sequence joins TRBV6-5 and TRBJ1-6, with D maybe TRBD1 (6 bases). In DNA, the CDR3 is TGTGCCAGCAGACCCGGGACACATAATAATTCACCCCTCCACTTT. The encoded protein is CASRPGTHNNSPLHF.